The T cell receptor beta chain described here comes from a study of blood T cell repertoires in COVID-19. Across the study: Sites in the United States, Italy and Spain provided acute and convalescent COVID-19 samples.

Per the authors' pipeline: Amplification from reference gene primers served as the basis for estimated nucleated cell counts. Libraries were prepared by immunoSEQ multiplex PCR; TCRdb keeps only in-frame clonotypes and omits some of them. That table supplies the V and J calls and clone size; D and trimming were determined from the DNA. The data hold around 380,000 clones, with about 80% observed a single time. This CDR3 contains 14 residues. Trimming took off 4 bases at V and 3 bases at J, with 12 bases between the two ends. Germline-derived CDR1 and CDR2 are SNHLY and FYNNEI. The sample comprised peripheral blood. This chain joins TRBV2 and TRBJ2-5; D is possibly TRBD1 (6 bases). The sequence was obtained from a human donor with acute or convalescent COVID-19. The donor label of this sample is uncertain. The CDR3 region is CASSGRSGEETQYF. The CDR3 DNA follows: TGTGCCAGCAGTGGACGGTCAGGGGAAGAGACCCAGTACTTC.